The TCR beta chain described here comes from a study of T cells in Graves' hyperthyroidism and ophthalmopathy. Overall study results and limits: In the analysis, a 13 V-J model separated ophthalmopathy from stable hyperthyroidism. Ophthalmopathy got predicted by the model a median 6.5 months before its onset.

The germline V and J ends were trimmed by 3 bases and 2 bases, with 13 bases remaining between them. Germline V gives CDR1 DFQATT, CDR2 SNEGSKA (reference sequence). The CDR3 is made up of 14 amino acids. The study excluded patients with uncontrolled infection, other autoimmune disease, pregnancy or lactation. In this sample, this clonotype turned up many times. The antigen is unknown. There were TCR beta CDR3 regions amplified from RNA transcripts. HTBI primers were used for first-round RT-PCR of the TCR CDR3. TCRdb passed the multiplex PCR reads through MiXCR, listing each CDR3 protein once. The data hold about 520,000 distinct CDR3 sequences, with less than 25% observed a single time.

The clonotype comes from a woman in her thirties with Graves' ophthalmopathy. The sequenced material came from blood. V gene TRBV20-1 combines with J gene TRBJ2-5, with D perhaps TRBD1 (6 bases). CDR3 in DNA: TGCAGTGCTAGGAGCAGGGGCAATCAAGAGACCCAGTACTTC. Translated, it gives CSARSRGNQETQYF.